These 18 T cell receptor beta chains were sequenced from one sample in a study of glioma-infiltrating T cells. Using RNA template, CDR3s of TCR alpha and beta were amplified with iRepertoire arm-PCR. MiXCR was run by TCRdb on the multiplex PCR reads, yielding one entry per CDR3 protein. The table lists more than 350,000 distinct CDR3 sequences, 41% of them singletons. Sequencing input: glioma tissue, nonneoplastic brain tissue, or PBMCs (not recorded which). Every receptor here comes from a human donor with low-grade glioma or glioblastoma, undergoing nonglioma brain surgery, or in good health (not recorded which).

Concerning this clonotype: At one of its ends the junction is not consistent with the germline gene, which may arise from a read error. V usage is TRBV20-1 and J usage is TRBJ1-5; no clear D. The germline V gene has CDR1 DFQATT and CDR2 SNEGSKA (reference sequence). CDR3 length: 14 residues. The CDR3 sequence is CSARDPVGNQPQHF. CDR3 DNA: TGCAGCGCTAGAGATCCCGTTGGCAATCAGCCCCAGCATTTT.

The sample holds many counts of this clonotype. The rearrangement joins TRBV7-2 to TRBJ2-3, with TRBD1 identical over 9 bases. Germline V lookup: CDR1 SGHTA, CDR2 FQGNSA. The junction had 12 bases not matched to a gene; V was cut back by 5 bases and J by 0 bases. CDR3 length: 18 residues. This chain's CDR3 is CASSRTRYGQGSTDTQYF. CDR3 DNA sequence: TGTGCCAGCAGCCGAACCCGATATGGACAGGGGAGCACAGATACGCAGTATTTT.

The V gene is TRBV25-1, the J gene TRBJ2-1; D uncertain. Per germline, CDR1 MGHDK and CDR2 SYGVNS. The CDR3 is made up of 13 amino acids. Deletions cut 0 bases from V and 10 bases from J, with 10 bases between. Written as DNA, the CDR3 is TGTGCCAGCAGTGAATATATTCTGGGAGAGCAGTTCTTC. Its translation: CASSEYILGEQFF.

This chain uses TRBV12-3 or TRBV12-4 with TRBJ2-5; 9 nucleotides align to TRBD1. The ends lost 6 bases at V and 5 bases at J; junction bases unmatched: 13. This CDR3 is built from 16 residues. CDR3 residues: CASRQGTGLRRETQYF. The CDR3 nucleotides read TGTGCCAGCAGACAAGGGACAGGGCTTCGTCGCGAGACCCAGTACTTC.

This clonotype appeared a few times. A junction boundary mismatches the germline segment, possibly from a read error. This sequence joins TRBV7-8 and TRBJ2-3; 7 bases align to TRBD2. CDR1 is SGHVS and CDR2 is FQNEAQ in the germline V gene. The CDR3 runs 15 residues. CDR3 amino acids: CASSLAGTNTGTQYF. In DNA, the CDR3 is TGTGCCAGCAGCTTAGCGGGGACTAACACAGGTACGCAGTATTTT.

To note about this clonotype: Because it lacks the conserved phenylalanine or tryptophan at the end, this CDR3 is likely a read error. This chain connects TRBV6-1 to TRBJ1-1, with no clear D. The germline V and J ends were trimmed by 6 bases and 4 bases, with 12 bases remaining between them. This CDR3 is 13 amino acids long. Germline CDR1 MNHNS, CDR2 SASEGT. The CDR3 DNA sequence: TGTGCCAGCAGCTTGGGCGGAGGCACTGAAGCTTTCCTT. Translating gives CASSLGGGTEAFL.

V usage is TRBV19 and J usage is TRBJ2-5; 9 bases are a match to TRBD2. Unmatched junction bases numbered 9, after V lost 3 bases and J lost 4 bases. The CDR3 is 16 residues long. Germline V lookup: CDR1 LNHDA, CDR2 SQIVND (reference sequence). The chain's CDR3 is CASSMYLAGDVETQYF. Written as DNA, the CDR3 is TGTGCCAGTAGTATGTATTTAGCGGGAGACGTAGAGACCCAGTACTTC. Supplemented by reference TRBV19 and TRBJ2-5, the full variable domain reads DGGITQSPKYLFRKEGQNVTLSCEQNLNHDAMYWYRQDPGQGLRLIYYSQIVNDFQKGDIAEGYSVSREKKESFPLTVTSAQKNPTAFYLCASSMYLAGDVETQYFGPGTRLLVL.

For this clonotype: One end of the junction does not line up with germline, which may come from a read error. The chain combines TRBV19 with TRBJ1-5; unclear D gene. Germline CDR1 LNHDA, CDR2 SQIVND (reference sequence). The length of the CDR3 is 13 residues. CDR3 nucleotide sequence: TGTGCCAGTAGTATGGATAGAAATCATCCCCAGCATTTT. Amino acid sequence: CASSMDRNHPQHF. The whole variable domain, filled in from reference TRBV19 and TRBJ1-5, reads DGGITQSPKYLFRKEGQNVTLSCEQNLNHDAMYWYRQDPGQGLRLIYYSQIVNDFQKGDIAEGYSVSREKKESFPLTVTSAQKNPTAFYLCASSMDRNHPQHFGDGTRLSIL.

This chain uses TRBV6-1 with TRBJ2-7; 9 bases are shared with TRBD2. CDR1 and CDR2 (germline): MNHNS, SASEGT. The CDR3 extends over 16 amino acids. Unmatched junction bases numbered 16, after V lost 5 bases and J lost 8 bases. The CDR3 here is CASSLLETSGTRKQYF. The CDR3 coding sequence is TGTGCCAGCAGTTTATTGGAGACTAGCGGAACTAGAAAGCAGTACTTC.

The V call is TRBV12-3 or TRBV12-4, the J call TRBJ2-3; D is perhaps TRBD1 or TRBD2 (6 bases each). Between the trimmed V and J ends, which lost 5 bases and 4 bases, there was a span of 22 bases. This CDR3 region has 17 residues. The chain's CDR3 is CASSPGGGRLGPDTQYF. The CDR3 coding sequence is TGTGCCAGCAGTCCTGGAGGGGGAAGACTCGGCCCAGATACGCAGTATTTT.

As concerns this clonotype: One junction end does not reproduce the germline sequence, and a read error may be involved. V and J are TRBV4-2 and TRBJ2-3, with 8 bases aligning to TRBD2. This CDR3 contains 15 residues. Looked up from germline, CDR1 is LGHNA and CDR2 is YNFKEQ. CDR3 nucleotide sequence: TGTGCCAGCAGCCAAGTTTTAGCGGGATCAGATACGCGGTATTTT. This translates into CASSQVLAGSDTRYF.

Comment on this clonotype: With a much larger clone just one base away, this may be a read error. V gene TRBV20-1 combines with J gene TRBJ2-6; 8 positions agree with TRBD2. Germline CDR1 DFQATT, CDR2 SNEGSKA (reference sequence). The CDR3 runs 15 residues. The CDR3 protein is CSVPGLGDGDNVLTF. CDR3 sequence (DNA): TGCAGTGTACCGGGACTAGGGGATGGGGACAACGTCCTGACTTTC.

This chain joins TRBV7-2 and TRBJ2-3, with 10 bases lining up with TRBD2. The V gene's germline CDR1 is SGHTA and CDR2 FQGNSA. J was trimmed by 8 bases and V by 3 bases; bases with no gene match: 11. CDR3 length: 16 amino acids. This CDR3 reads CASSFPRAGGSGTQYF. The DNA for the CDR3 is TGTGCCAGCAGCTTCCCTCGAGCGGGAGGGTCGGGTACGCAGTATTTT.

The genes are TRBV7-9 and TRBJ2-7; TRBD1 agrees at 8 bases. Germline V gene sequence: CDR1 SEHNR, CDR2 FQNEAQ (reference sequence). Trimming took 6 bases from V and 4 from J; bases not matched to a gene: 11. The CDR3 has 15 residues. The CDR3 nucleotides read TGTGCCAGCAGTTCCCGACAGGGGATTTGGTACGAGCAGTACTTC. Encoded protein: CASSSRQGIWYEQYF.

The genes are TRBV7-3 and TRBJ2-7; D perhaps matches TRBD1 (8 bases). The germline gives CDR1 SGHTA, CDR2 FQGTGA. Deletions cut 2 bases from V and 4 bases from J, with 15 bases between. The CDR3 has 15 residues. CDR3 nucleotide sequence: TGTGCCAGCAGCTTACGACAGGGGAGGGAGTACGAGCAGTACTTC. This sequence encodes CASSLRQGREYEQYF. Looking up the rest from reference TRBV7-3 and TRBJ2-7 gives the full variable domain: GAGVSQTPSNKVTEKGKYVELRCDPISGHTALYWYRQSLGQGPEFLIYFQGTGAADDSGLPNDRFFAVRPEGSVSTLKIQRTERGDSAVYLCASSLRQGREYEQYFGPGTRLTVT.

The chain recombines TRBV28 with TRBJ2-3; D is undetermined. This CDR3 has 14 amino acids. Germline CDR1 reads MDHEN; CDR2 reads SYDVKM. Trimming pared 3 bases from V and 6 bases from J, leaving 13 bases between. CDR3 DNA sequence: TGTGCCAGCAGTTTCCACAGCCGGGCGGATACGCAGTATTTT. Translated, it gives CASSFHSRADTQYF.

As to this clonotype: The junction and the germline gene differ at one end; a read error may be behind it. This sequence joins TRBV7-9 and TRBJ2-1, with TRBD1 identical over 7 bases. CDR1 and CDR2 from the germline V gene are SEHNR and FQNEAQ (reference sequence). The CDR3 spans 11 residues. In nucleotides, the CDR3 is TGTGCCAGCAGCCTGACAGGGACCTGGGTCTTC. Translating it yields CASSLTGTWVF. Full variable domain (rest looked up from reference TRBV7-9 and TRBJ2-1): DTGVSQNPRHKITKRGQNVTFRCDPISEHNRLYWYRQTLGQGPEFLTYFQNEAQLEKSRLLSDRFSAERPKGSFSTLEIQRTEQGDSAMYLCASSLTGTWVFGPGTRLTVL.

CDR3 coding DNA: TGCGCCAGCAGCGAGGGACTAGCAACAGATACGCAGTATTTT. It specifies CASSEGLATDTQYF. The rearrangement joins TRBV5-1 to TRBJ2-3, with 9 bases that match TRBD2. J lost 3 bases, V lost 4 bases, and 3 bases had no gene match. Germline V gives CDR1 SGHRS, CDR2 YFSETQ. The CDR3 spans 14 residues.